Presented here are 22 T cell receptor beta chains from one specimen sequenced in a study of shared clonotypes between healthy human individuals. Clones were read by immunoSEQ multiplex PCR, and TCRdb kept only the in-frame ones, dropping some. The table records 1 million to 1.2 million clones, 60% to 85% of them present only once. The source material was memory CD4+ T cells from PBMCs. Subset: CD45RA-negative fraction. Every receptor here comes from a man aged 18 to 29 in good health. Some clones in this sample may be carry-over from other donors' samples.

V and J are TRBV6-5 and TRBJ2-7, with 12 bases identical to TRBD1. The CDR3 has 14 amino acids. Germline assignment: CDR1 MNHEY and CDR2 SVGAGI. J was trimmed by 9 bases and V by 6 bases; bases with no gene match: 9. Here the CDR3 reads CASSPGTGGFGQYF. CDR3 bases: TGTGCCAGCAGCCCCGGGACAGGGGGCTTCGGGCAGTACTTC.

The chain combines TRBV18 with TRBJ2-1, with a possible D match to TRBD2 (5 bases). The V and J ends lost 4 bases and 4 bases respectively, with 23 bases between them. The length of the CDR3 is 18 residues. Germline loops: CDR1 KGHSH, CDR2 LQKENI. This CDR3 is CASSLSRYGVRSYNEQFF. CDR3 nucleotides: TGTGCCAGCTCACTTTCCCGGTACGGGGTCCGTAGTTACAATGAGCAGTTCTTC.

The chain recombines TRBV5-4 with TRBJ2-1; D possibly matches TRBD1 or TRBD2 (6 bases each). The CDR3 length is 16 residues. The germline CDR1 and CDR2 sequences are SGHNT and YYREEE (reference sequence). V was clipped by 4 bases and J by 6 bases, with 20 bases between them. The chain's CDR3 is CASSARGRQEGNEQFF. The CDR3 DNA sequence: TGTGCCAGCAGCGCCCGGGGGCGACAGGAGGGCAATGAGCAGTTCTTC.

J is TRBJ1-5 and V is TRBV21-1; the table's D call, TRBD1, has no DNA check behind it. TRBV21-1 is reported as a pseudogene. There are 15 residues in the CDR3. The CDR3, as DNA: TGTGCCAGCAGCACCCGGGACAGGGGTCTTCAGCCCCAGCATTTT. This encodes CASSTRDRGLQPQHF.

This clone has a count of ten or more. The chain recombines TRBV11-3 with TRBJ2-7, with D maybe TRBD2 (7 bases). Germline V gene data show CDR1 as SGHNT and CDR2 as YENEEA. This CDR3 has 14 residues. The V end was cut by 5 bases, the J end by 5 bases, with 16 bases between. This chain's CDR3 is CASSRYREGHEQYF. CDR3 DNA sequence: TGTGCCAGCAGCAGGTACAGGGAGGGCCACGAGCAGTACTTC.

V usage is TRBV4-1 and J usage is TRBJ2-7; the D gene is possibly TRBD2 (5 bases). Deletions cut 5 bases from V and 5 bases from J, with 10 bases between. The CDR3 is 12 residues long. The V gene's germline CDR1 is MGHRA and CDR2 YSYEKL. The CDR3 DNA sequence: TGCGCCAGCAGCTCCGGACTCAACGAGCAGTACTTC. Translating gives CASSSGLNEQYF.

This clone has ten or more counts. The chain recombines TRBV18 with TRBJ2-3; a weak D match, TRBD2 (6 bases). V dropped 3 bases and J dropped 5 bases, with 9 bases sitting between them. Germline CDR1 reads KGHSH; CDR2 reads LQKENI. This CDR3 is built from 13 residues. The CDR3 DNA follows: TGTGCCAGCTCACCGGGGAGGAGAGATACGCAGTATTTT. This encodes CASSPGRRDTQYF.

The chain combines TRBV28 with TRBJ1-2; 7 bases line up with TRBD1. Germline V gene data show CDR1 as MDHEN and CDR2 as SYDVKM. With 7 bases clipped from V and 8 bases from J, the junction kept 13 bases outside the gene matches. This CDR3 is 14 amino acids long. The CDR3: CASTKNQGVGGYTF. CDR3 nucleotides: TGTGCCAGCACCAAGAATCAGGGGGTAGGAGGCTACACCTTC.

Here the CDR3 DNA reads TGTGCCAGCAGGGACGGCGGCTATGGCTACACCTTC. It encodes CASRDGGYGYTF. This chain links TRBV28 with TRBJ1-2; D call uncertain. The germline gives CDR1 MDHEN, CDR2 SYDVKM. The CDR3 covers 12 residues. Trimming removed 6 bases from V and 4 bases from J, with 9 bases in between.

The CDR3 reads CASSTRQGRWDGYTF. Here the CDR3 DNA reads TGTGCCAGCAGCACGAGACAGGGGCGGTGGGATGGCTACACCTTC. V gene TRBV5-4 combines with J gene TRBJ1-2; 8 bases match TRBD1. With V trimmed by 4 bases and J by 6 bases, 11 bases remained unmatched. From germline, CDR1 is SGHNT and CDR2 YYREEE (reference sequence). This CDR3 comprises 15 residues. Combining the CDR3 with reference TRBV5-4 and TRBJ1-2 gives the whole variable domain ETGVTQSPTHLIKTRGQQVTLRCSSQSGHNTVSWYQQALGQGPQFIFQYYREEENGRGNFPPRFSGLQFPNYSSELNVNALELDDSALYLCASSTRQGRWDGYTFGSGTRLTVV.

The chain carries TRBV7-9 and TRBJ1-4, with 9 bases aligning to TRBD1. Germline V CDR1 and CDR2: SEHNR, FQNEAQ (reference sequence). The CDR3 contains 14 residues. V lost 5 bases, J lost 5 bases, and 3 bases stayed unmatched. The CDR3 here is CASSPTGGNEKLFF. The CDR3 region has the DNA TGTGCCAGCAGCCCGACAGGGGGGAATGAAAAACTGTTTTTT.

The chain joins TRBV5-1 to TRBJ2-7; TRBD2 agrees at 7 bases. Germline V CDR1 and CDR2: SGHRS, YFSETQ. With 4 bases clipped from V and 0 bases from J, the junction kept 4 bases outside the gene matches. This CDR3 has 14 amino acids. The CDR3 sequence: CASSPSSGSYEQYF. The DNA of the CDR3 is TGCGCCAGCAGCCCATCTAGCGGCTCCTACGAGCAGTACTTC.

The chain joins TRBV5-5 to TRBJ2-6; D gene ambiguous. Looked up from germline, CDR1 is SGHKS and CDR2 is YYEKEE (reference sequence). CDR3 length: 15 residues. Trimming removed 3 bases at V and 0 bases at J, with 7 bases between. In DNA form, the CDR3 reads TGTGCCAGCAGCTCCGGCCTCTCTGGGGCCAACGTCCTGACTTTC. Translation gives CASSSGLSGANVLTF.

The V call is TRBV7-9, the J call TRBJ1-1, with no clear D. The CDR3 consists of 13 residues. CDR1 and CDR2 from the germline V gene are SEHNR and FQNEAQ (reference sequence). V was cut by 10 bases and J by 5 bases, with 17 bases left in between. CDR3 amino acids: CATLLDPVTEAFF. In DNA, the CDR3 is TGTGCCACCCTATTAGACCCGGTGACTGAAGCTTTCTTT.

V gene TRBV29-1 combines with J gene TRBJ2-1; 9 nucleotides match TRBD1. J was trimmed by 12 bases and V by 6 bases; bases with no gene match: 6. This CDR3 contains 11 residues. Germline V gene lookup returns CDR1 SQVTM and CDR2 ANQGSEA. The CDR3 loop reads CSVGRGQGQFF. The CDR3 DNA follows: TGCAGCGTCGGAAGGGGACAGGGGCAGTTCTTC.

This rearrangement joins TRBV15 to TRBJ2-5; possibly TRBD1 for D (6 bases). The CDR3 spans 15 residues. In germline, CDR1 is LNHNV, CDR2 YYDKDF (reference sequence). Trimming removed 0 bases at V and 4 bases at J, with 12 bases between. The CDR3 bases are TGTGCCACCAGCAGAGATGTTGGGGGCAGAGAGACCCAGTACTTC. It codes for CATSRDVGGRETQYF.

The rearrangement joins TRBV14 to TRBJ2-7, with TRBD2 matching over 9 bases. The length of the CDR3 is 16 residues. The V and J ends lost 4 bases and 2 bases, in that order; junction bases with no gene match: 9. The V gene's germline CDR1 is SGHDN and CDR2 FVKESK. CDR3 coding DNA: TGTGCCAGCAGCCGATTAGCGGGGGTTGGGACCTACGAGCAGTACTTC. This encodes CASSRLAGVGTYEQYF.

This clone has at least ten counts. The rearrangement joins TRBV6-5 to TRBJ1-2, with D unresolved. This CDR3 spans 14 amino acids. V lost 7 bases to trimming and J lost 6 bases, with 18 bases between them. Germline lookup yields CDR1 MNHEY and CDR2 SVGAGI. CDR3 DNA: TGTGCCAGCACCCAAGGTCTATCGCGTAATGGCTACACCTTC. It encodes CASTQGLSRNGYTF.

About this clone: This same CDR3 is encoded by further DNA sequences in the sample. This chain joins TRBV11-2 and TRBJ2-6, with D possibly called TRBD1 or TRBD2 (5 bases each). V lost 3 bases, J lost 2 bases, and 17 bases lay in between. The CDR3 extends over 18 amino acids. The germline V gene has CDR1 SGHAT and CDR2 FQNNGV. CDR3 region: CASSFIPGTSPGANVLTF. The DNA of the CDR3 is TGTGCCAGCAGCTTTATTCCTGGGACGTCCCCTGGGGCCAACGTCCTGACTTTC.

This chain connects TRBV27 to TRBJ2-3; TRBD2 aligns across 11 bases. CDR3 length: 16 amino acids. V gave up 5 bases and J gave up 4 bases; unmatched junction bases: 8. From germline, CDR1 is MNHEY and CDR2 SMNVEV (reference sequence). The CDR3 coding sequence is TGTGCCAGCAGTGAGCTTAGCGGGAGGGCCGCAGATACGCAGTATTTT. Amino acid sequence: CASSELSGRAADTQYF.

The chain is built from TRBV28 and TRBJ2-3, with no clear D. The CDR3 totals 13 residues. Looked up from germline, CDR1 is MDHEN and CDR2 is SYDVKM. Trimming removed 7 bases at V and 1 base at J, with 9 bases between. The DNA for the CDR3 is TGTGCCAGCACCCCGGGTGGCACAGATACGCAGTATTTT. Translation: CASTPGGTDTQYF.

This rearrangement joins TRBV5-1 to TRBJ2-5, with 7 bases lining up with TRBD2. In germline, CDR1 is SGHRS, CDR2 YFSETQ. The CDR3 length is 13 residues. J lost 5 bases, V lost 1 base, and 2 bases had no gene match. CDR3 loop: CASSLTSEETQYF. CDR3 DNA: TGCGCCAGCAGCTTGACTAGCGAGGAGACCCAGTACTTC.